These 21 T cell receptor beta chains share one sample of origin, sequenced in a study of CD8 T cells in Susac syndrome. Reverse transcription used about 0.5 to 1 ug RNA and random hexamers. TCRdb called the immunoSEQ multiplex PCR reads again in MiXCR, with one record for every CDR3 protein. The sample records approximately 150,000 distinct CDR3 sequences, 94% being singletons. Sample: CD4+ T cells from PBMCs. Receptors originate from a human donor in good health.

The J gene is TRBJ2-1, the V gene TRBV20-1; 16 nucleotides match TRBD2. Per germline, CDR1 DFQATT and CDR2 SNEGSKA (reference sequence). V dropped 6 bases and J dropped 3; count of bases not matched to a gene: 5. The CDR3 totals 16 residues. The CDR3: CSAGTSGRASYNEQFF. The CDR3 DNA reads as TGCAGTGCGGGGACTAGCGGGAGGGCAAGCTACAATGAGCAGTTCTTC.

The chain links TRBV27 to TRBJ1-5, with 8 positions matching TRBD1. Germline V gene lookup returns CDR1 MNHEY and CDR2 SMNVEV (reference sequence). Germline trimming cut 6 bases from V and 4 bases from J; bases unmatched to any gene: 5. This CDR3 spans 14 amino acids. The CDR3 nucleotides read TGTGCCAGCAGACCGGGACAGGTTAATCAGCCCCAGCATTTT. As protein: CASRPGQVNQPQHF.

This rearrangement joins TRBV24-1 to TRBJ2-5; D is possibly TRBD1 (5 bases). V lost 1 base, J lost 2 bases, and 19 bases lay in between. Germline assignment: CDR1 KGHDR and CDR2 SFDVKD. The CDR3 runs to 18 residues. The DNA of the CDR3 is TGTGCCACCAGTGATTTTGGTAAGGGCGGTGGGGCGCAAGAGACCCAGTACTTC. It encodes CATSDFGKGGGAQETQYF.

The chain recombines TRBV12-3 or TRBV12-4 with TRBJ2-2; 8 positions match TRBD1. With 10 bases clipped from V and 1 base from J, the junction kept 14 bases outside the gene matches. The length of the CDR3 is 17 residues. CDR3 nucleotides: TGTGCCACTCCGGGGATAGGACAGGGTTGGAACACCGGGGAGCTGTTTTTT. Its protein is CATPGIGQGWNTGELFF.

The rearrangement links TRBV6-1 to TRBJ2-5; D is possibly TRBD2 (5 bases). The CDR3 totals 12 residues. V lost 2 bases to trimming and J lost 7 bases, with 8 bases between them. Germline V gene data show CDR1 as MNHNS and CDR2 as SASEGT. The CDR3 DNA reads as TGTGCCAGCAGTGAAAACGGAGGGACCCAGTACTTC. This gives the protein CASSENGGTQYF.

Comments on this clonotype: One junction end disagrees with the germline gene, perhaps due to a read error. The gene calls are TRBV18 and TRBJ2-6; TRBD2 aligns across 11 bases. The CDR3 covers 16 residues. CDR1 KGHSH and CDR2 LQKENI come from the germline V gene. CDR3 sequence: CASSPWTSGSLPSLSF. The CDR3 DNA reads TGTGCCAGCTCACCCTGGACTAGCGGGTCCCTACCCTCCTTGTCTTTC.

V is TRBV29-1 and J is TRBJ2-5, with TRBD1 matching 7 bases. The trim removed 4 bases at V and 1 base at J, leaving 0 bases unmatched. Per the germline V gene, CDR1 is SQVTM and CDR2 is ANQGSEA. The CDR3 totals 12 residues. Here the CDR3 DNA reads TGCAGCGTTGGACAGGGCCAAGAGACCCAGTACTTC. Its protein product is CSVGQGQETQYF.

This clonotype was found once. The CDR3 sequence: CASSSTRLAGLYNEQFF. The CDR3 nucleotides are TGTGCCAGCAGTTCGACTAGACTAGCGGGGCTATACAATGAGCAGTTCTTC. This chain uses TRBV27 with TRBJ2-1, with 11 bases identical to TRBD2. This CDR3 has 17 amino acids. With 4 bases clipped from V and 4 bases from J, the junction kept 9 bases outside the gene matches. Looked up from germline, CDR1 is MNHEY and CDR2 is SMNVEV (reference sequence).

J is TRBJ1-2 and V is TRBV5-1; D not resolved. The germline gives CDR1 SGHRS, CDR2 YFSETQ. V dropped 0 bases and J dropped 0 bases, with 12 bases sitting between them. The CDR3 totals 16 residues. CDR3 sequence: CASSLDLPGANYGYTF. CDR3 nucleotides: TGCGCCAGCAGCTTGGATCTTCCGGGAGCTAACTATGGCTACACCTTC.

The V and J genes are TRBV30 and TRBJ2-5; D remains ambiguous. V lost 4 bases and J lost 5, with 8 bases in between. The germline V gene has CDR1 GTSNPN and CDR2 SVGIG (reference sequence). The CDR3 contains 11 residues. The chain's CDR3 is CAWNLGETQYF. CDR3 sequence (DNA): TGTGCCTGGAATCTCGGGGAGACCCAGTACTTC.

The chain is built from TRBV6-5 and TRBJ2-5, with D perhaps matching TRBD2 (6 bases). This CDR3 is built from 15 residues. Trimming took 0 bases from V and 0 from J, leaving 8 bases between them. In germline, CDR1 is MNHEY, CDR2 SVGAGI. The CDR3 bases are TGTGCCAGCAGTTACTCGAGCGGGTACCAAGAGACCCAGTACTTC. It translates to CASSYSSGYQETQYF.

The chain is built from TRBV13 and TRBJ2-1, with 12 bases aligning to TRBD2. Germline V gene sequence: CDR1 PRHDT, CDR2 FYEKMQ (reference sequence). The CDR3 runs 16 residues. The junction had 8 bases not matched to a gene; V was cut back by 5 bases and J by 6 bases. The CDR3 region is CASSILAGGPGNEQFF. The CDR3 DNA follows: TGTGCCAGCAGCATCCTAGCGGGAGGGCCGGGCAATGAGCAGTTCTTC.

The J gene is TRBJ1-1, the V gene TRBV24-1; TRBD1 matches at 10 bases. The CDR3 has 16 amino acids. After removal of 2 bases from V and 6 bases from J, the junction contained 8 bases not matched to a gene. From germline, CDR1 is KGHDR and CDR2 SFDVKD. The CDR3 DNA follows: TGTGCCACCAGTGATTCTTCCGGGACAGGGGACGCTGAAGCTTTCTTT. Translating it yields CATSDSSGTGDAEAFF.

The chain combines TRBV29-1 with TRBJ1-2; D remains ambiguous. Trimming pared 6 bases from V and 6 bases from J, leaving 17 bases between. CDR1 SQVTM and CDR2 ANQGSEA come from the germline V gene. The CDR3 runs to 13 residues. CDR3 region: CSVPRTGQHGYTF. The CDR3 nucleotides read TGCAGCGTCCCAAGAACCGGGCAGCATGGCTACACCTTC.

On this clonotype itself: At one boundary the junction diverges from the germline segment, which might be a read error. V and J are TRBV7-7 and TRBJ1-1; no clear D. From germline, CDR1 is SSHAT and CDR2 FNYEAQ (reference sequence). This CDR3 contains 13 residues. CDR3 DNA sequence: TGTGCTAGCAGCTTAGCCGAGAGGACTGAAGCTTTCTTT. Its protein product is CASSLAERTEAFF.

The chain joins TRBV4-2 to TRBJ1-2; 10 nucleotides align to TRBD1. Germline CDR1 and CDR2: LGHNA and YNFKEQ. The CDR3 is 15 residues long. With 7 bases clipped from V and 8 bases from J, the junction kept 13 bases outside the gene matches. The CDR3 here is CASTRLGQGRKGYTF. CDR3 DNA: TGTGCCAGCACCCGTTTGGGACAGGGGAGGAAGGGCTACACCTTC.

The CDR3 reads CASRATRETGELFF. The CDR3 nucleotides are TGTGCCAGCCGCGCGACAAGGGAGACCGGGGAGCTGTTTTTT. The rearrangement links TRBV2 to TRBJ2-2, with a possible D match to TRBD2 (5 bases). V shed 8 bases and J shed 5 bases, with 15 bases lying between them. The V gene's germline CDR1 is SNHLY and CDR2 FYNNEI. The length of the CDR3 is 14 residues. Together with reference TRBV2 and TRBJ2-2, the CDR3 gives the full variable domain: EPEVTQTPSHQVTQMGQEVILRCVPISNHLYFYWYRQILGQKVEFLVSFYNNEISEKSEIFDDQFSVERPDGSNFTLKIRSTKLEDSAMYFCASRATRETGELFFGEGSRLTVL.

CDR3 nucleotides: TGTGCCAGCAGTTTAAGGGTCGGGCCCGGCCGCACAGATACGCAGTATTTT. Residues: CASSLRVGPGRTDTQYF. This chain joins TRBV12-3 or TRBV12-4 and TRBJ2-3, with D unresolved. The CDR3 length is 17 residues. Between the trimmed V and J ends, which lost 2 bases and 1 base, there was a span of 16 bases.

The rearrangement joins TRBV29-1 to TRBJ2-3; no firm D call. Per the germline V gene, CDR1 is SQVTM and CDR2 is ANQGSEA. Trimming removed 5 bases at V and 5 bases at J, with 8 bases between. The CDR3 has 11 residues. The DNA for the CDR3 is TGCAGCGTTCGATTGTTAGATACGCAGTATTTT. Its translation: CSVRLLDTQYF.

The chain combines TRBV7-9 with TRBJ1-1, with 8 positions matching TRBD1. Unmatched junction bases numbered 6, after V lost 5 bases and J lost 4 bases. CDR3 size: 14 residues. Germline V CDR1 and CDR2: SEHNR, FQNEAQ (reference sequence). Here the CDR3 DNA reads TGTGCCAGCAGCCCGGGACAGGTGGGCACTGAAGCTTTCTTT. It encodes CASSPGQVGTEAFF.

The V call is TRBV20-1, the J call TRBJ1-1; 9 bases match TRBD1. Trimming at V came to 1 base and at J to 4 bases, leaving 7 bases not matched to a gene. The CDR3 spans 15 residues. Germline values: CDR1 DFQATT, CDR2 SNEGSKA (reference sequence). The chain's CDR3 is CSARASDRGSTEAFF. The CDR3 nucleotides read TGCAGTGCTAGAGCCTCGGACAGGGGAAGCACTGAAGCTTTCTTT.